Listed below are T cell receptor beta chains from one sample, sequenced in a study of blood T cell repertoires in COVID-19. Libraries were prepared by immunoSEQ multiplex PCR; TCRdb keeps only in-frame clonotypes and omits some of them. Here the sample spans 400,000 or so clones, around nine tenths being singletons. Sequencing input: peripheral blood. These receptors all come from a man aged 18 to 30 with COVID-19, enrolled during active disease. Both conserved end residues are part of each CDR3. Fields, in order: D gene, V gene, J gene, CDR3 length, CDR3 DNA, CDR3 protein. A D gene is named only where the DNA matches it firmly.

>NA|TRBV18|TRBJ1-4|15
TGTGCCAGCTCACCCCGGTCCAGGCCGGGGGAAAAACTGTTTTTT
CASSPRSRPGEKLFF
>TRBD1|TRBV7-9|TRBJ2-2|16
TGTGCCAGCAGCCCAGGGACAGGCCCCGCCACCGGGGAGCTGTTTTTT
CASSPGTGPATGELFF
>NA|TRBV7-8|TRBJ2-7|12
TGTGCCAGCAGCTCTCCAGGGTACGAGCAGTACTTC
CASSSPGYEQYF
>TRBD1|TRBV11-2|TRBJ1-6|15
TGTGCCAGCAGCCTCCGGGACAGGGCACAATCACCCCTCCACTTT
CASSLRDRAQSPLHF
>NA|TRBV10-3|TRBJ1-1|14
TGTGCCATCAGTGAGTCCGACTTGGGCACTGAAGCTTTCTTT
CAISESDLGTEAFF
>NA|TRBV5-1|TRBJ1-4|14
TGCGCCAGCAGCTATGACAGGACGCATGAAAAACTGTTTTTT
CASSYDRTHEKLFF
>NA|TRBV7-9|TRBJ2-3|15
TGTGCCAGCAGCTTAGATGGCGGTCGCACAGATACGCAGTATTTT
CASSLDGGRTDTQYF
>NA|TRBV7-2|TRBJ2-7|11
TGTGCCAGCAGCAGGGGGAGAGAGCAGTACTTC
CASSRGREQYF
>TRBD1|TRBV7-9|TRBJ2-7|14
TGTGCCAGCAGCCGCCTGAAGGGGGCGGACGAGCAGTACTTC
CASSRLKGADEQYF
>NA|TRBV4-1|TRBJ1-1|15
TGCGCCAGCAGCCAATTTAGGGCGGGGGACACTGAAGCTTTCTTT
CASSQFRAGDTEAFF
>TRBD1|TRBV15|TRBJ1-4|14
TGTGCCACCAGCAAGGGACAGGGAGGCGAAAAACTGTTTTTT
CATSKGQGGEKLFF
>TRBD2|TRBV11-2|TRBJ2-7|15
TGTGCCAGCAGCCGCGAACTGATGGCGGGAGCCGAGCAGTACTTC
CASSRELMAGAEQYF
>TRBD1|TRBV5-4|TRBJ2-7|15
TGTGCCAGCAGCGGCAGGGACAGCCCCACCTACGAGCAGTACTTC
CASSGRDSPTYEQYF
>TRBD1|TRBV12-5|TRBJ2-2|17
TGTGCTAGTGGTTTTACCTCTTACGAGGGGGCGAAGGGGGAGCTGTTTTTT
CASGFTSYEGAKGELFF
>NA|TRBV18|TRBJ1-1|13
TGTGCCAGCTCGGAGGAGGGTTACACTGAAGCTTTCTTT
CASSEEGYTEAFF
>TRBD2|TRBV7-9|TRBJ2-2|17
TGTGCCAGCAGCTACTTTAGCGGGAGGACAAACACCGGGGAGCTGTTTTTT
CASSYFSGRTNTGELFF